The next 19 T cell receptor beta chains were all read from a single sample in a study of T cell responses to AZD1222 COVID-19 vaccine. Sequencing was performed with immunoSEQ multiplex PCR; in TCRdb, only in-frame clones are kept and a portion is missing. The table includes fewer than 100,000 clones, around 83% detected once. The starting material was peripheral blood, obtained on day 0 of AZD1222 vaccination. Receptors originate from an adult in good health.

The V gene is TRBV6-5, the J gene TRBJ1-1; D is perhaps TRBD1 (5 bases). The CDR3 runs to 13 residues. Germline CDR1 is MNHEY and CDR2 is SVGAGI. With 7 bases removed from V and 4 bases from J, the gap between germline ends came to 13 bases. CDR3 amino acids: CASTSQGGTEAFF. In nucleotides, the CDR3 is TGTGCCAGCACCTCCCAGGGAGGCACTGAAGCTTTCTTT.

The chain recombines TRBV2 with TRBJ1-3; 7 bases map to TRBD1. The V segment lost 3 bases and the J segment 4 bases; nucleotides outside the gene matches: 0. The germline gives CDR1 SNHLY, CDR2 FYNNEI. This CDR3 region has 13 residues. The CDR3 bases are TGTGCCAGCAGTGAGACAGGGGGAAACACCATATATTTT. Encoded protein: CASSETGGNTIYF.

V usage is TRBV28 and J usage is TRBJ2-7, with a weak D call TRBD1 (6 bases). In germline, CDR1 is MDHEN, CDR2 SYDVKM. This CDR3 contains 15 residues. V was shortened by 5 bases and J by 0 bases, with 14 bases between the two germline ends. The CDR3 nucleotides are TGTGCCAGCAGTATAAGCAGGGACATCTCCTACGAGCAGTACTTC. Residues: CASSISRDISYEQYF. The full variable domain, its missing parts supplied by reference TRBV28 and TRBJ2-7, is DVKVTQSSRYLVKRTGEKVFLECVQDMDHENMFWYRQDPGLGLRLIYFSYDVKMKEKGDIPEGYSVSREKKERFSLILESASTNQTSMYLCASSISRDISYEQYFGPGTRLTVT.

The rearrangement uses TRBV4-2 and TRBJ1-1; D uncertain. With 0 bases removed from V and 0 bases from J, the gap between germline ends came to 11 bases. This CDR3 spans 16 amino acids. The germline V gene has CDR1 LGHNA and CDR2 YNFKEQ. CDR3 amino acids: CASSQDFGAMNTEAFF. CDR3 nucleotide sequence: TGTGCCAGCAGCCAAGATTTCGGTGCAATGAACACTGAAGCTTTCTTT.

This clone was seen a single time. This chain links TRBV9 with TRBJ2-2; 7 bases agree with TRBD2. The germline gives CDR1 SGDLS, CDR2 YYNGEE. The length of the CDR3 is 16 residues. J gave up 2 bases and V 2 bases, and 6 bases lay outside the gene matches. The CDR3 protein is CASSVWASGNTGELFF. In nucleotides, the CDR3 is TGTGCCAGCAGCGTGTGGGCTAGCGGAAACACCGGGGAGCTGTTTTTT.

The chain has TRBV10-3 and TRBJ2-6; D is perhaps TRBD1 (6 bases). This CDR3 contains 13 residues. Trimming took 7 bases from V and 3 from J, leaving 7 bases between them. Germline values: CDR1 ENHRY, CDR2 SYGVKD. CDR3: CAITGDGANVLTF. CDR3 nucleotide sequence: TGTGCCATCACAGGGGATGGGGCCAACGTCCTGACTTTC.

The V call is TRBV4-1, the J call TRBJ1-2, with TRBD1 matching over 8 bases. CDR3 length equals 15 residues. V was pared by 0 bases and J by 8 bases, with 8 bases of the junction left unmatched. CDR1 and CDR2 (germline): MGHRA, YSYEKL. As DNA, the CDR3 is TGCGCCAGCAGCCAAGACTGGCAGGGGGCACGGGGCTACACCTTC. Residues: CASSQDWQGARGYTF.

The chain couples TRBV19 to TRBJ1-6; no firm D call. From germline, CDR1 is LNHDA and CDR2 SQIVND (reference sequence). V lost 3 bases and J lost 11, with 14 bases in between. The CDR3 is 14 residues long. This chain's CDR3 is CASSIPGSGAPLHF. CDR3 DNA sequence: TGTGCCAGTAGTATTCCGGGGAGCGGCGCACCCCTCCACTTT.

This chain uses TRBV6-2 or TRBV6-3 with TRBJ2-3; 7 bases line up with TRBD1. Trimming at V came to 2 bases and at J to 2 bases, leaving 4 bases not matched to a gene. The germline CDR1 and CDR2 sequences are MNHEY and SVGEGT. The CDR3 is made up of 15 amino acids. CDR3 region: CASSYPGTATDTQYF. The CDR3, as DNA: TGTGCCAGCAGTTACCCCGGGACAGCCACAGATACGCAGTATTTT.

The gene calls are TRBV7-2 and TRBJ1-2; D not certain. The germline V and J ends were trimmed by 1 base and 6 bases, with 15 bases remaining between them. Germline CDR1 and CDR2: SGHTA and FQGNSA. This CDR3 contains 15 residues. The CDR3 region has the DNA TGTGCCAGCAGCTTAGTTTACAGCACCCCGGATGGCTACACCTTC. Translating it yields CASSLVYSTPDGYTF.

This rearrangement joins TRBV7-9 to TRBJ1-4, with D hard to call. The CDR3 covers 17 residues. Germline V CDR1 and CDR2: SEHNR, FQNEAQ (reference sequence). V lost 5 bases to trimming and J lost 1 base, with 17 bases between them. CDR3 bases: TGTGCCAGCAGCCCCCGGGCCTTAACGGGAACTAATGAAAAACTGTTTTTT. This codes for CASSPRALTGTNEKLFF.

The chain uses TRBV9 and TRBJ2-5, with D maybe TRBD2 (5 bases). Between the trimmed V and J ends, which lost 0 bases and 4 bases, there was a span of 7 bases. The germline gives CDR1 SGDLS, CDR2 YYNGEE. This CDR3 has 13 residues. CDR3: CASSVVAGETQYF. CDR3 DNA: TGTGCCAGCAGCGTAGTGGCGGGAGAGACCCAGTACTTC.

V is TRBV9 and J is TRBJ1-1, with D possibly matching TRBD1 (5 bases). The germline V and J ends were trimmed by 2 bases and 4 bases, with 9 bases remaining between them. The CDR3 length is 13 residues. Per the germline V gene, CDR1 is SGDLS and CDR2 is YYNGEE. This CDR3 is CASSVLGTTEAFF. The CDR3 nucleotides read TGTGCCAGCAGCGTCCTAGGGACCACTGAAGCTTTCTTT.

The chain employs TRBV6-2 or TRBV6-3 and TRBJ1-2; D ambiguous. Germline assignment: CDR1 MNHEY and CDR2 SVGEGT. There are 14 residues in the CDR3. V shed 6 bases and J shed 4 bases, with 15 bases lying between them. CDR3 sequence (DNA): TGTGCCAGCAGCCGCGAAGGAATCTTCTATGGCTACACCTTC. It is translated as CASSREGIFYGYTF.

This clone was seen ten or more times. The CDR3 nucleotides are TGTGCCAGCAGCTTAGATACGGGGAAGCAGTACTTC. Protein sequence: CASSLDTGKQYF. V and J are TRBV7-2 and TRBJ2-7; D might be TRBD2 (5 bases). This CDR3 has 12 residues. V was clipped by 1 base and J by 8 bases, with 9 bases between them. CDR1 SGHTA and CDR2 FQGNSA come from the germline V gene.

The rearrangement joins TRBV6-2 or TRBV6-3 to TRBJ2-6; 8 positions match TRBD2. J lost 1 base, V lost 6 bases, and 2 bases had no gene match. The CDR3 is 15 residues long. Per the germline V gene, CDR1 is MNHEY and CDR2 is SVGEGT. CDR3 in amino acids: CASSPGGSGANVLTF. The DNA for the CDR3 is TGTGCCAGCAGCCCGGGGGGGTCTGGGGCCAACGTCCTGACTTTC.

The rearrangement uses TRBV19 and TRBJ2-5; 7 nucleotides match TRBD2. The germline V gene encodes CDR1 LNHDA and CDR2 SQIVND (reference sequence). This CDR3 has 14 amino acids. The J segment lost 3 bases and the V segment lost 4 bases, leaving 5 bases of the junction unmatched. The CDR3 loop reads CASSTSGWEETQYF. Here the CDR3 DNA reads TGTGCCAGTAGTACTAGCGGTTGGGAAGAGACCCAGTACTTC.

The V gene is TRBV19, the J gene TRBJ2-1; D is unresolved. This CDR3 spans 18 amino acids. V lost 5 bases and J 0 bases, leaving 20 bases between the germline ends. Germline lookup yields CDR1 LNHDA and CDR2 SQIVND (reference sequence). The CDR3 here is CASSPRAGRSSSYNEQFF. The CDR3, as DNA: TGTGCCAGTAGTCCCCGGGCAGGCCGGAGCAGCTCCTACAATGAGCAGTTCTTC.

This rearrangement joins TRBV5-1 to TRBJ2-5; D gene unclear. V dropped 0 bases and J dropped 2 bases, with 11 bases sitting between them. Germline V gene data show CDR1 as SGHRS and CDR2 as YFSETQ. This CDR3 has 15 amino acids. The CDR3 loop reads CASSLEARAQETQYF. DNA for the CDR3: TGCGCCAGCAGCTTGGAAGCCCGGGCACAAGAGACCCAGTACTTC.